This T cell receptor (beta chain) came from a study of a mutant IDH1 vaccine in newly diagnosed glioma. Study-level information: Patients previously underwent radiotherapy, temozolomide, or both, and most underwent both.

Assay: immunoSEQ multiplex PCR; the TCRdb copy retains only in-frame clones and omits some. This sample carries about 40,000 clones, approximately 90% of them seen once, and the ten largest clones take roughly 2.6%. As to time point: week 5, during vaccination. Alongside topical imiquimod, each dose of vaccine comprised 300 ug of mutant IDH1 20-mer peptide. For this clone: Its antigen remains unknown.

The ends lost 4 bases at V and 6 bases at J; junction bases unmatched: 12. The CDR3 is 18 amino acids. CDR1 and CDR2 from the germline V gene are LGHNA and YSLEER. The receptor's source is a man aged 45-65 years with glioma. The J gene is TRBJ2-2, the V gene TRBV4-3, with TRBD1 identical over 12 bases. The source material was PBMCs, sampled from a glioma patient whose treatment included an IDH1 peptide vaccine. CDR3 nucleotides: TGCGCCAGCAGCCCAAATGTGGGGACAGGGGGCGCCGCCGGGGAGCTGTTTTTT. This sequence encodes CASSPNVGTGGAAGELFF.